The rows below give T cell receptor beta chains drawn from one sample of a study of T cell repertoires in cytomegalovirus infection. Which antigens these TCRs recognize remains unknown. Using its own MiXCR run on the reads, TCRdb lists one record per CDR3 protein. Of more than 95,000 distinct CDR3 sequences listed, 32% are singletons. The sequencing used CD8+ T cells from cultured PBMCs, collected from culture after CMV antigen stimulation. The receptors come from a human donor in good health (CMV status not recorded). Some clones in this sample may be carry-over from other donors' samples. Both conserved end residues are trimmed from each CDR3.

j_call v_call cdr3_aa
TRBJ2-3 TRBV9 ASSAGTSGGADTQY
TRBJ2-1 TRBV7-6 ASSPEDRAYNEQF
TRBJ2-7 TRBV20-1 SAEPGQGYSYEQY
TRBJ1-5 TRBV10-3 AISESGQPQH
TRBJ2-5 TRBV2 ASSELAGQETQY
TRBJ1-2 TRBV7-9 ASSPPPFPSGYT
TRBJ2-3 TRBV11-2 ASSSHRRTSRDTQY
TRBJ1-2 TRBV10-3 AISDPRYGYT
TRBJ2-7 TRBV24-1 ATRQGESYGPRSYEQY
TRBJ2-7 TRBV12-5 ASGWPQGAQTCEQY
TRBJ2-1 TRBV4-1 ASSHGTGANEQF
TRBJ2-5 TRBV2 ASSDGVGLQETQY
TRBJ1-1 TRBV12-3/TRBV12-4 ASSLVGVNTEAF
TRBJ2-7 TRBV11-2 ASSWGQGAVYEQY
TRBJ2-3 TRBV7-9 ASSPLGGTDTQY
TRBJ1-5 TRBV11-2 ASSLDSPGPQH
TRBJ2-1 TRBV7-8 ASSRMWAYNEQF
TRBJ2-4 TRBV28 ASSSGQWSDIQY
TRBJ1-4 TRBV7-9 AGWSGRANEKLF
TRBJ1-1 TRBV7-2 ASSPRGAANTEAF
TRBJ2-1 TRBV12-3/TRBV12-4 ASSFRTYYNEQF